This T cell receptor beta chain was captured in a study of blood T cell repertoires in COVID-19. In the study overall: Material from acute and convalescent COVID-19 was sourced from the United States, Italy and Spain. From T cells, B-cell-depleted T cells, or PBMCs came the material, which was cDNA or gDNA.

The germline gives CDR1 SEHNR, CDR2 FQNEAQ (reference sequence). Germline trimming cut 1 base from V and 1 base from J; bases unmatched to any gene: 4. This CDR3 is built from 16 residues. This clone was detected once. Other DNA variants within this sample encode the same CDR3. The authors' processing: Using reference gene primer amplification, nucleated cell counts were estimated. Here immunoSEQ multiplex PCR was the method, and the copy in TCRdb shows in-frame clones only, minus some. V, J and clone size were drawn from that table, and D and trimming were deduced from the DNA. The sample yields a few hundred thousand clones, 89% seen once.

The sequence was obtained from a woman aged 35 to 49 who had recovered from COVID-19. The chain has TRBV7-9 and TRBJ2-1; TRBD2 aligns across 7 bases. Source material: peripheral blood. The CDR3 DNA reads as TGTGCCAGCAGCTTAGGGCTAGCGGATTCCTACAATGAGCAGTTCTTC. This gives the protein CASSLGLADSYNEQFF.